The entry below describes one T cell receptor beta chain. The antigen is undetermined. This specimen belongs to a study of T cell responses to AZD1222 COVID-19 vaccine. The germline V gene encodes CDR1 SGHNT and CDR2 YYREEE (reference sequence). V lost 2 bases and J lost 5, with 7 bases in between. The CDR3 runs 12 residues. Assay: immunoSEQ multiplex PCR; the TCRdb copy retains only in-frame clones and omits some. The sample holds over 120,000 clones; about 91% are singletons and the top ten take 1.5% to 2%. Overall study results and limits: Nearly half of spike-specific TCRs reportedly go after variant regions that carry no mutations. The study found Spike-specific TCR breadth and depth rose after two AZD1222 doses. Among vaccine-associated CD4 TCRs, coverage spanned spike, with dominance at 160-218 and 743-854.

The gene calls are TRBV5-4 and TRBJ1-1; possible D gene TRBD1, 5 bases. The TCR originated in an adult in good health. Source: peripheral blood, taken on day 0 of AZD1222 vaccination. The CDR3 loop reads CASSFWGTEAFF. In DNA form, the CDR3 reads TGTGCCAGCAGCTTTTGGGGGACTGAAGCTTTCTTT.